This T cell receptor beta chain was captured by sequencing in a study of cytomegalovirus exposure and HLA in healthy donors. 60 Vbeta and 13 Jbeta primers were used in PCR. Method: immunoSEQ multiplex PCR; TCRdb's copy keeps in-frame clones and lacks some. Seen in this sample are tens of thousands of clones; the ten most common clones hold 9% to 15%. This CDR3 has 12 residues. Trimming removed 5 bases from V and 1 base from J, with 8 bases in between. From germline, CDR1 is SQVTM and CDR2 ANQGSEA. Broader study findings: A later analysis showed HLA-associated TCR beta chains outstripping equally common others in clonal expansion. An analysis that was carried out later associated 17,000 or so TCR beta sequences with HLA alleles at 0.05 false discovery rate. The HLA-A and HLA-B alleles of most subjects were reportedly predicted accurately from TCR beta sequences. A reported reduction in N-insertions relative to the approximately 640-donor mean was seen in an Asian-associated ancestry cluster in a later analysis.

Points on this clone: The antigen is unknown.

Sample: PBMCs. The TCR sequence derives from a woman younger than 45 in good health and CMV-seropositive. The chain is built from TRBV29-1 and TRBJ1-1, with D hard to call. In nucleotides, the CDR3 is TGCAGCGTTCGACGGGAGAACACTGAAGCTTTCTTT. The encoded protein is CSVRRENTEAFF.